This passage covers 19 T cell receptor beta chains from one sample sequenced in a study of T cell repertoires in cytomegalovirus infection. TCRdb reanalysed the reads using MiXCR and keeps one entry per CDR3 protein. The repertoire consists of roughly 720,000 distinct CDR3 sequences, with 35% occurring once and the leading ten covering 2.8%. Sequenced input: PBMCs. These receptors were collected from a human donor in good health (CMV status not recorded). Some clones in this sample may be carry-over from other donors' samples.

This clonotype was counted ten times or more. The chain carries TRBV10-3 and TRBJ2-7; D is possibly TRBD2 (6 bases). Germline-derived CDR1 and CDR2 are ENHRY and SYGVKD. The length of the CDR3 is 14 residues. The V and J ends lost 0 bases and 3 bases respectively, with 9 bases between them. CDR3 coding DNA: TGTGCCATCAGTGAGTCGATGGGGGGCTACGAGCAGTACTTC. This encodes CAISESMGGYEQYF.

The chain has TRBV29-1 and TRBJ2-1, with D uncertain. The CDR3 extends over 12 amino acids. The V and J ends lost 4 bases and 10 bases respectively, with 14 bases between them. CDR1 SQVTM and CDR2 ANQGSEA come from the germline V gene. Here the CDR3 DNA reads TGCAGCGTTGGGCTTGCGACAACGGAGCAGTTCTTC. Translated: CSVGLATTEQFF.

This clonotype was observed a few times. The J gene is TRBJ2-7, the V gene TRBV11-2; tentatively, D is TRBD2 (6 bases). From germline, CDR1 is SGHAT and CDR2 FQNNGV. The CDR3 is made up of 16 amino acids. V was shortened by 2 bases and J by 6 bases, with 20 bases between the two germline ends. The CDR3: CASSLIPEGLGGEQYF. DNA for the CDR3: TGTGCCAGCAGCTTAATACCTGAGGGTCTGGGGGGCGAGCAGTACTTC.

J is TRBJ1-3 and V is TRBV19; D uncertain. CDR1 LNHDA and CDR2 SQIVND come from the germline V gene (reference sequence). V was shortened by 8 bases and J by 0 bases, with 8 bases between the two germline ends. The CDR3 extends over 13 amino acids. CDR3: CASALDSGNTIYF. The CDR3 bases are TGTGCCAGTGCTCTGGACTCTGGAAACACCATATATTTT.

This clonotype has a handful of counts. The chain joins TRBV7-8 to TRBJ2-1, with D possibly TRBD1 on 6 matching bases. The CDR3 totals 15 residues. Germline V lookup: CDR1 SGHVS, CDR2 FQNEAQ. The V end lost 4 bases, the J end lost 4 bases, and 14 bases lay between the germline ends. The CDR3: CASSSARGPYNEQFF. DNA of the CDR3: TGTGCCAGCAGCTCGGCCAGGGGCCCATACAATGAGCAGTTCTTC.

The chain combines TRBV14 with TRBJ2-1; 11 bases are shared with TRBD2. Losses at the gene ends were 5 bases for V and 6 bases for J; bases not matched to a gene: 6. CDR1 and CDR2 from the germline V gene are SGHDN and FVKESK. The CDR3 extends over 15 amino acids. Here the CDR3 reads CASSGASGRFNEQFF. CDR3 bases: TGTGCCAGCAGCGGTGCTAGCGGGAGGTTCAATGAGCAGTTCTTC.

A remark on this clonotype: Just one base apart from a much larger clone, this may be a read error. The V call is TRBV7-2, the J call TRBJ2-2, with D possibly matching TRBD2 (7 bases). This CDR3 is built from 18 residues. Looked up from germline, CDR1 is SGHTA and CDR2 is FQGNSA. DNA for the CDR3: TGTGCCGGCAGCTTAGGGGGGGGTGGACTGGCGAGTACCGGGGAGCTGTTTTTT. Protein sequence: CAGSLGGGGLASTGELFF.

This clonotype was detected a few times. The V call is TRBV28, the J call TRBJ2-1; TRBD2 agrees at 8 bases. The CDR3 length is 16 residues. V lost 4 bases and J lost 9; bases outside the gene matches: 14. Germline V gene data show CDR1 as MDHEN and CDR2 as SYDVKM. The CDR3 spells CASSSPPSGRRGEQFF. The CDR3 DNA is TGTGCCAGCAGTTCCCCTCCGAGCGGGAGAAGGGGTGAGCAGTTCTTC. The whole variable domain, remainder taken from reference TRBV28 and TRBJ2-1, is DVKVTQSSRYLVKRTGEKVFLECVQDMDHENMFWYRQDPGLGLRLIYFSYDVKMKEKGDIPEGYSVSREKKERFSLILESASTNQTSMYLCASSSPPSGRRGEQFFGPGTRLTVL.

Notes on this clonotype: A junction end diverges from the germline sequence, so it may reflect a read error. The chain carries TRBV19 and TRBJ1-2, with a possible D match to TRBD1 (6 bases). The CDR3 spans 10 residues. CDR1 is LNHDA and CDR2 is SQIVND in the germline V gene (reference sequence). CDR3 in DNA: TGTGCCAGTAGTACCCGGGACATTCACTTC. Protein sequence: CASSTRDIHF.

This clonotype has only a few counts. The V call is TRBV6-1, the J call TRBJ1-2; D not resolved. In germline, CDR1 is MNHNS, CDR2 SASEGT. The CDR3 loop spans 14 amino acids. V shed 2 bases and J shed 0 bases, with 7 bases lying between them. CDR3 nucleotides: TGTGCCAGCAGTGAATTTGGGTCTAACTATGGCTACACCTTC. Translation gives CASSEFGSNYGYTF.

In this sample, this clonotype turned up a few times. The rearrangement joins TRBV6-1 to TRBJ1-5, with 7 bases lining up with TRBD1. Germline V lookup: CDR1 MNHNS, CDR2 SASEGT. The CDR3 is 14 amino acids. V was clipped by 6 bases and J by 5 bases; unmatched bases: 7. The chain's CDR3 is CASSLTTGDQPQHF. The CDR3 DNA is TGTGCCAGCAGCCTCACTACAGGGGATCAGCCCCAGCATTTT.

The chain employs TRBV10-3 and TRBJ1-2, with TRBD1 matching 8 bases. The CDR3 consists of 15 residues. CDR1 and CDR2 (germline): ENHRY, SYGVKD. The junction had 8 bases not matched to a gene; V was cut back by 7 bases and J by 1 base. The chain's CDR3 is CAITVGTGNNYGYTF. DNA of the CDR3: TGTGCCATCACCGTGGGGACAGGAAATAACTATGGCTACACCTTC.

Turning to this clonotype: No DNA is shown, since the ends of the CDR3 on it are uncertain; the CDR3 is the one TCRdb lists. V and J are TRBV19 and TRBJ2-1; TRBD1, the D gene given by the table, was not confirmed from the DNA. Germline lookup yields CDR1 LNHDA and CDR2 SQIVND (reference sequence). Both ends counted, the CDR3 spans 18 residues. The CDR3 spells CASSSTMSSSSGQGAQFF.

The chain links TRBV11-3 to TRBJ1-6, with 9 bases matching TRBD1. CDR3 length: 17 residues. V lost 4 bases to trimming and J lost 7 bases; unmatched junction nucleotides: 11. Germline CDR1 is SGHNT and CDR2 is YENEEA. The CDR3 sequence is CASSSLLKGTGNSPLHF. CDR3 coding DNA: TGTGCCAGCAGCTCCCTCTTAAAAGGGACAGGGAATTCACCCCTCCACTTT.

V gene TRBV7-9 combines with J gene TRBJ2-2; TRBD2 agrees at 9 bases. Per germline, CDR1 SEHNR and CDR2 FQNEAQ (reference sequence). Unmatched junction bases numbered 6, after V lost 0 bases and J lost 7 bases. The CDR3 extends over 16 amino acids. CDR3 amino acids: CASSLAPSGINGELFF. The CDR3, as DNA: TGTGCCAGCAGCTTAGCACCTAGCGGGATAAACGGGGAGCTGTTTTTT.

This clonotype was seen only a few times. This CDR3 reads CASIDDSSGNTIYF. In nucleotides, the CDR3 is TGTGCCAGCATCGACGACAGCTCTGGAAACACCATATATTTT. The V call is TRBV7-9, the J call TRBJ1-3, with D tentatively TRBD1 (5 bases). CDR1 is SEHNR and CDR2 is FQNEAQ in the germline V gene (reference sequence). V was trimmed by 7 bases and J by 0 bases, leaving 10 bases between them. The CDR3 runs to 14 residues.

CDR3 in amino acids: CASSYTLSDGDTEAFF. The CDR3 region has the DNA TGTGCCAGCAGTTACACACTAAGCGACGGGGACACTGAAGCTTTCTTT. The chain joins TRBV6-6 to TRBJ1-1; D is ambiguous. Trimming took 2 bases from V and 3 from J, leaving 16 bases between them. The CDR3 has 16 residues. Germline V gene sequence: CDR1 MNHNY, CDR2 SVGAGI (reference sequence).

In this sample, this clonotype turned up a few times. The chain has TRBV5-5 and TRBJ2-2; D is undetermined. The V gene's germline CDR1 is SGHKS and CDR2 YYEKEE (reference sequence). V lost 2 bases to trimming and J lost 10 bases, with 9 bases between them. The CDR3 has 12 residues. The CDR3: CASSFGDLELFF. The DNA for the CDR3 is TGTGCCAGCAGCTTTGGTGATCTGGAGCTGTTTTTT.

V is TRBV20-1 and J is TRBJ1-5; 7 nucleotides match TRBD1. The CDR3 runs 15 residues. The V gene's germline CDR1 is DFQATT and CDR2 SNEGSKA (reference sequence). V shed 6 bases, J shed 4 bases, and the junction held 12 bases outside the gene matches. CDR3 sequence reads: CSAGRGTEPNQPQHF. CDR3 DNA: TGCAGTGCGGGGAGAGGGACAGAACCTAATCAGCCCCAGCATTTT.